One and the same sample provided the 3 T cell receptor beta chains below, sequenced in a study of T cells after yellow fever vaccination (dated by TCRdb to between 2017 and 2020). Taken with the paper, the label for treatment or condition translates to: live attenuated yellow fever vaccine strain. Libraries were constructed by 5' RACE. Sequenced using an Illumina HiSeq 2500. The public reads were run again by TCRdb, first through fastp at Q25 and then through MiXCR, and only productive beta chains were kept. Every distinct CDR3 protein forms one entry, paired with its most common genes and DNA. The sample profile shows hundreds of thousands of distinct CDR3 sequences; around an eighth of them were found once. 14% to 15% of the sample is in the top ten clones. The material sequenced was PBMCs, taken on the day of the yellow fever booster vaccination. These receptors were obtained from a man aged 25 to 45 who received the YFV17D yellow fever vaccine.

In its sample, this clonotype was seen a few times. This chain's CDR3 is CSARGSGGTDTQYF. DNA of the CDR3: TGCAGTGCTAGAGGGTCCGGGGGCACAGATACGCAGTATTTT. The chain combines TRBV20-1 with TRBJ2-3, with D perhaps TRBD2 (5 bases). V gave up 1 base and J gave up 1 base, with 9 bases separating them. The germline gives CDR1 DFQATT, CDR2 SNEGSKA (reference sequence). The CDR3 spans 14 residues.

This clonotype was seen more than once but under ten times. The chain couples TRBV6-1 to TRBJ1-1; 9 nucleotides agree with TRBD1. With V trimmed by 6 bases and J by 2 bases, 7 bases remained unmatched. CDR3 length equals 15 residues. Germline values: CDR1 MNHNS, CDR2 SASEGT. The CDR3 reads CASRGQGWTNTEAFF. CDR3 DNA sequence: TGTGCCAGCAGAGGACAGGGGTGGACAAACACTGAAGCTTTCTTT.

This clonotype was observed a few times. This chain uses TRBV7-9 with TRBJ2-7; no clear D gene. There are 14 residues in the CDR3. V was clipped by 1 base and J by 2 bases, with 9 bases between them. CDR1 and CDR2 (germline): SEHNR, FQNEAQ (reference sequence). CDR3: CASSLDLPPYEQYF. DNA for the CDR3: TGTGCCAGCAGCTTAGATCTTCCACCCTACGAGCAGTACTTC.